A single sample is the source of the 13 T cell receptor beta chains below, sequenced in a study of neoadjuvant anti-PD-1 for oral cavity cancer. Measured with immunoSEQ multiplex PCR; TCRdb has only the in-frame clones, and not every one. The data hold about 14,000 clones, with around two thirds observed a single time. The sample was PBMCs, taken before nivolumab (anti-PD-1) treatment. These receptors were taken from a person aged 35-79 years with oral cavity squamous cell carcinoma.

For the CDR3, the DNA is TGTGCCAGCAGTGAAAAACAGGAAAACTATGGCTACACCTTC. The encoded protein is CASSEKQENYGYTF. The chain links TRBV6-1 to TRBJ1-2, with D perhaps TRBD1 (5 bases). This CDR3 is built from 14 residues. V shed 2 bases and J shed 2 bases, with 9 bases lying between them. The germline V gene has CDR1 MNHNS and CDR2 SASEGT.

V is TRBV7-9 and J is TRBJ2-1; tentatively, D is TRBD2 (6 bases). Deletions cut 7 bases from V and 12 bases from J, with 22 bases between. Germline V gives CDR1 SEHNR, CDR2 FQNEAQ (reference sequence). This CDR3 has 14 amino acids. As DNA, the CDR3 is TGTGCCAGCACCCCGGGGGTACGAGGGATAACGCAGTTCTTC. Translation gives CASTPGVRGITQFF.

V is TRBV11-2 and J is TRBJ2-1; D is undetermined. Trimming stripped 0 bases from V and 8 bases from J, with 14 bases between. The germline gives CDR1 SGHAT, CDR2 FQNNGV. The CDR3 is 15 amino acids. The CDR3 region is CASSLEGPFYDEQFF. Here the CDR3 DNA reads TGTGCCAGCAGCTTAGAAGGCCCCTTTTATGATGAGCAGTTCTTC.

The rearrangement uses TRBV9 and TRBJ2-2; D is ambiguous. Germline V gene data show CDR1 as SGDLS and CDR2 as YYNGEE. The length of the CDR3 is 15 residues. V lost 0 bases, J lost 5 bases, and 11 bases lay in between. The CDR3 DNA reads as TGTGCCAGCAGCGTAGAGCCCAGGTATACCGGGGAGCTGTTTTTT. Its translation: CASSVEPRYTGELFF.

This clone appeared a few times. V usage is TRBV5-1 and J usage is TRBJ1-2, with D unclear. CDR3 length equals 14 residues. CDR1 is SGHRS and CDR2 is YFSETQ in the germline V gene. Trimming cost V 0 bases and J 9 bases, with 15 bases left between them. The CDR3 sequence is CASSLEVSSSSYTF. The CDR3 DNA sequence: TGCGCCAGCAGCTTGGAGGTCAGCAGCTCTAGCTACACCTTC.

The chain uses TRBV27 and TRBJ2-7, with a possible D match to TRBD1 (5 bases). The germline gives CDR1 MNHEY, CDR2 SMNVEV (reference sequence). Deletions cut 0 bases from V and 6 bases from J, with 12 bases between. The CDR3 is made up of 14 amino acids. As DNA, the CDR3 is TGTGCCAGCAGTTTATCTAGGGGCGTCGCCGAGCAGTACTTC. Its translation is CASSLSRGVAEQYF.

This clone was observed a few times. The CDR3 DNA reads TGTGCCAGCAGTAGCCCCACGGACTGGAACACTGAAGCTTTCTTT. Protein product: CASSSPTDWNTEAFF. The chain recombines TRBV28 with TRBJ1-1, with D unresolved. The CDR3 is made up of 15 amino acids. Germline values: CDR1 MDHEN, CDR2 SYDVKM. Trimming removed 5 bases at V and 1 base at J, with 14 bases between.

The V gene is TRBV2, the J gene TRBJ1-4; D perhaps matches TRBD1 (5 bases). The V and J ends lost 7 bases and 5 bases respectively, with 5 bases between them. CDR3 length: 11 amino acids. Germline-derived CDR1 and CDR2 are SNHLY and FYNNEI. The CDR3 loop reads CASNRNEKLFF. CDR3 nucleotides: TGTGCCAGCAACAGGAATGAAAAACTGTTTTTT.

This chain links TRBV4-1 with TRBJ1-1, with 7 bases that match TRBD1. The CDR3 consists of 14 residues. The V gene's germline CDR1 is MGHRA and CDR2 YSYEKL. Trimming at V came to 2 bases and at J to 4 bases, leaving 4 bases not matched to a gene. Written as DNA, the CDR3 is TGCGCCAGCAGCCAATCCACAGGGGTCACTGAAGCTTTCTTT. It encodes CASSQSTGVTEAFF.

The chain combines TRBV5-1 with TRBJ2-1, with 9 bases lining up with TRBD1. The CDR3 runs to 16 residues. Germline V gene lookup returns CDR1 SGHRS and CDR2 YFSETQ. The V and J ends lost 3 bases and 4 bases, in that order; junction bases with no gene match: 8. Here the CDR3 reads CASSSLRGQGYNEQFF. Here the CDR3 DNA reads TGCGCCAGCAGCTCCCTCAGGGGACAGGGTTACAATGAGCAGTTCTTC.

This rearrangement joins TRBV7-8 to TRBJ2-6; D might be TRBD1 (6 bases). CDR1 SGHVS and CDR2 FQNEAQ come from the germline V gene. This CDR3 has 17 amino acids. V lost 6 bases to trimming and J lost 0 bases, with 15 bases between them. This chain's CDR3 is CASRPGQYDSGANVLTF. In DNA, the CDR3 is TGTGCCAGCAGACCAGGACAGTACGACTCTGGGGCCAACGTCCTGACTTTC.

This rearrangement joins TRBV6-5 to TRBJ2-7; TRBD1 agrees at 10 bases. The CDR3 contains 14 residues. The germline V gene encodes CDR1 MNHEY and CDR2 SVGAGI. Trimming cost V 7 bases and J 7 bases; bases outside gene matches: 10. The CDR3: CASTSTGGMGEQYF. Here the CDR3 DNA reads TGTGCCAGCACCTCGACAGGGGGCATGGGGGAGCAGTACTTC.

J is TRBJ1-6 and V is TRBV2, with TRBD1 matching over 9 bases. Germline V gene data show CDR1 as SNHLY and CDR2 as FYNNEI. Germline trimming cut 6 bases from V and 5 bases from J; bases unmatched to any gene: 5. The CDR3 spans 15 residues. Here the CDR3 reads CASRPGQGNNSPLHF. The CDR3 bases are TGTGCCAGCAGGCCCGGACAGGGGAATAATTCACCCCTCCACTTT.